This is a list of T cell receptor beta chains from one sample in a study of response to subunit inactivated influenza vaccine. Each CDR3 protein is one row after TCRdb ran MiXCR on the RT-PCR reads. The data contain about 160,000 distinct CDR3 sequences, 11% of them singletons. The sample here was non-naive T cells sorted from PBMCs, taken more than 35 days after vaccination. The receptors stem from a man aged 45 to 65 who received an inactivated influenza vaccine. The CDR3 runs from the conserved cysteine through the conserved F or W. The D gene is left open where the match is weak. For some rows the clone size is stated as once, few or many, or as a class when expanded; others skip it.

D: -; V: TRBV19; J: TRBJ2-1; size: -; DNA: TGTGCCAGTAGTGATCGCGGGGCTTACAATGAGCAGTTCTTC; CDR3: CASSDRGAYNEQFF
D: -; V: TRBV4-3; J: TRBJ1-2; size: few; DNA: TGCGCCAGCAGCCAAGATGCGCAAACCCACTATGGCTACACCTTC; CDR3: CASSQDAQTHYGYTF
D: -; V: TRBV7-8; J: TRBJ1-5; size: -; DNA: TGTGCCAGCAGCCTGGGGGAGGGAGGGAGTATCAATCAGCCCCAGCATTTT; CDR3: CASSLGEGGSINQPQHF
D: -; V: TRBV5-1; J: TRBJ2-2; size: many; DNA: TGCGCCAGCAGCTTGGGCGGGATGCAGACCGGGGAGCTGTTTTTT; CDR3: CASSLGGMQTGELFF
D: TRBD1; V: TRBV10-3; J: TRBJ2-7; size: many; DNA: TGTGCCATCAGCGCCCGGGACAGGGGCCTCTACGAGCAGTACTTC; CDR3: CAISARDRGLYEQYF
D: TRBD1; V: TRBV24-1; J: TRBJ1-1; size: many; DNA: TGTGCCACCAGTGCCGGGGACAGGGGGCGAAAGAACACTGAAGCTTTCTTT; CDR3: CATSAGDRGRKNTEAFF
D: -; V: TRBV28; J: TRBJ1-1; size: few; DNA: TGTGCCAGCAGTTCGGCAGCCACTGAAGCTTTCTTT; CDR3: CASSSAATEAFF
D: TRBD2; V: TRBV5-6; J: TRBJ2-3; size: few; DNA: TGTGCCAGCCAGGGACTAGCGAGAGATACGCAGTATTTT; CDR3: CASQGLARDTQYF
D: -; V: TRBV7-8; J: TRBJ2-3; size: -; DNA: TGTGCCAGCAGCTTACCGCGGTATACCGCTAGTAGCACAGATACGCAGTATTTT; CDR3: CASSLPRYTASSTDTQYF
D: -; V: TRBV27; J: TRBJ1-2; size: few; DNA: TGTGCCAGCAGTTTGGGAGGGTTTGGGGGCTACACCTTC; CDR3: CASSLGGFGGYTF
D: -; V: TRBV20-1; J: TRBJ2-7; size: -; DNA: TGCAGTGCCCTTACCCGCTACGAGCAGTACTTC; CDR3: CSALTRYEQYF
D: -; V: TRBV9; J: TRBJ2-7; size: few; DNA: TGTGCCAGCAGCTCCGCGGGTGAAGGGGAGCAGTACTTC; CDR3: CASSSAGEGEQYF
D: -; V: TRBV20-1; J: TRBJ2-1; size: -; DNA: TGCAGCTGGAAGGGCTCCTACAATGAGCAGTTCTTC; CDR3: CSWKGSYNEQFF
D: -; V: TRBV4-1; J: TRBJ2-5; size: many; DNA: TGCGCCAGCAGCCATCACGGGCGACAAGAGACCCAGTACTTC; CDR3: CASSHHGRQETQYF
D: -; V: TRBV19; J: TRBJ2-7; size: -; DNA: TGTGCCAGTAGTATAGGAACAGGGTCCTACGAGCAGTACTTC; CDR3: CASSIGTGSYEQYF
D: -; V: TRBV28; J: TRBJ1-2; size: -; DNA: TGTGCCAGCACCGCTGGGGGCATTGGCTACACCTTC; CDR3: CASTAGGIGYTF
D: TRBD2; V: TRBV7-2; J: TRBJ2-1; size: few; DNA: TGTGCCAGCGGTTCGGGGGGCTCCTACAATGAGCAGTTCTTC; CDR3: CASGSGGSYNEQFF
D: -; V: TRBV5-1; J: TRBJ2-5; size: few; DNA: TGCGCCAGCAAGCGGGACAGACAAGAGACCCAGTACTTC; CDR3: CASKRDRQETQYF
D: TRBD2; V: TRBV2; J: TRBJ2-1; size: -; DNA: TGTGCCAGCAGAGCTTCGGCGGGGGGAGGCGGGCATGAGCAGTTCTTC; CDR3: CASRASAGGGGHEQFF
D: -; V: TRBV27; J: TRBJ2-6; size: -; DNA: TGTGCCAGCAGTTTACTGCTGGGAAGCTCTGGGGCCAACGTCCTGACTTTC; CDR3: CASSLLLGSSGANVLTF
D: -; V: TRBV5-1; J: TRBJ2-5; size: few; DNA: TGCGCCAGCAGCAAAGGGACTGAGAGTAGGGAGACCCAGTACTTC; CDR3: CASSKGTESRETQYF
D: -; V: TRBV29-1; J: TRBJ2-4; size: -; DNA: TGCAGCGTTGCCGAACCACAGGGATCAAAAAACATTCAGTACTTC; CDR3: CSVAEPQGSKNIQYF
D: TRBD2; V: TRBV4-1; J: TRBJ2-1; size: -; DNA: TGCGCCAGCAGCCAAGATGCGACTAGCGCTCACAATGAGCAGTTCTTC; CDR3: CASSQDATSAHNEQFF
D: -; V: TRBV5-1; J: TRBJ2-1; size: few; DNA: TGCGCCAGCAGCTTGGATGCTGGTTACAATGAGCAGTTCTTC; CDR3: CASSLDAGYNEQFF
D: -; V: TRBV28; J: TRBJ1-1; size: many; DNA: TGTGCCAGCAGTTTATGGGCCGGGGGCACTGAAGCTTTCTTT; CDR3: CASSLWAGGTEAFF
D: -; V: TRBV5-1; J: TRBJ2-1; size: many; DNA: TGCGCCAGCAGCTTGGCGACAGCAGCGAATGAGCAGTTCTTC; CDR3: CASSLATAANEQFF
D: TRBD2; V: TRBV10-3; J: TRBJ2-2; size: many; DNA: TGTGCCATCAGCTACGGGGGGGCAGGCACCGGGGAGCTGTTTTTT; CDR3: CAISYGGAGTGELFF
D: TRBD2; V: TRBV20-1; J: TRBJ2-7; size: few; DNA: TGCAGTGCTAACGGAGGGTTCGGGAGGGAGCAGTACTTC; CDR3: CSANGGFGREQYF
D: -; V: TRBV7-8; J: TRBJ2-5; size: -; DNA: TGTGCCAGCAGCCCCCTCTGGGGGAAAGGGGGGACCCAGTACTTC; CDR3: CASSPLWGKGGTQYF
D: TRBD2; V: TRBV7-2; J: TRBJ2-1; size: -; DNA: TGTGCCAGCAGCTTTAGCGGGGGGCTTAGCTCCTACAATGAGCAGTTCTTC; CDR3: CASSFSGGLSSYNEQFF
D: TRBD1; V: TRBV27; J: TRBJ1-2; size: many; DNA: TGTGCCAGCAGTTTCCTCACCGGGACAGGGGGTTCCTATGGCTACACCTTC; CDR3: CASSFLTGTGGSYGYTF
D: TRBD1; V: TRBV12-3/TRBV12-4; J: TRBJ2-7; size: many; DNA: TGTGCCAGCAGTCCGACAGGGTCCCACGAGCAGTACTTC; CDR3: CASSPTGSHEQYF
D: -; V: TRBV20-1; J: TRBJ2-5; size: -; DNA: TGCAGTGCTAGCGGGGGGCCAACCCAAGAGACCCAGTACTTC; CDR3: CSASGGPTQETQYF
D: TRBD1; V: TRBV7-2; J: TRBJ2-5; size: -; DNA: TGTGCCAGCAGAAGACGTGGGACAGGGGTCCAAGAGACCCAGTACTTC; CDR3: CASRRRGTGVQETQYF
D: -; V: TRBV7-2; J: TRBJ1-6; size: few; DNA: TGTGCCAGCAGCCCCACCTTAGGACGGCAGGATTCACCCCTCCACTTT; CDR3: CASSPTLGRQDSPLHF
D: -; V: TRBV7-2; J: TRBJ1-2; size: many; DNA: TGTGCCAGCAGCCCCGGGCGGGGGGGCTATGGCTACACCTTC; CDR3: CASSPGRGGYGYTF
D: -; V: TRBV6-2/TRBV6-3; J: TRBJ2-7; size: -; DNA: TGTGCCAGCTGCTGTGGAGGGCAGGGAGACTACGAGCAGTACTTC; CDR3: CASCCGGQGDYEQYF
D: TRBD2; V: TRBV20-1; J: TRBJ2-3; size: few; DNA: TGCAGTGCTCCTGGTAGCGGGGGCACAGATACGCAGTATTTT; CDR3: CSAPGSGGTDTQYF
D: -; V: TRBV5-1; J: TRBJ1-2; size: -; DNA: TGCGCCAGCAGGGAGGGTTTGTATGGCTACACCTTC; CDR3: CASREGLYGYTF
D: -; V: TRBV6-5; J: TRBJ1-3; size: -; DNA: TGTGCCAGCAGTTACTCCCCGCCTGGAAACACCATATATTTT; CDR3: CASSYSPPGNTIYF
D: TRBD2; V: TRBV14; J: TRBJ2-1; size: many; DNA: TGTGCCAGCACCGGGAGGCGGGGAGGTTACAATGAGCAGTTCTTC; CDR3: CASTGRRGGYNEQFF
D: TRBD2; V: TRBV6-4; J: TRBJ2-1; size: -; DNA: TGTGCCAGCAGCCCTGGACTAGCGGGCCATACCGGACTTAATGAGCAGTTCTTC; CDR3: CASSPGLAGHTGLNEQFF
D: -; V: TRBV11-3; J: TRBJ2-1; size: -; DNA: TGTGCCAGCAGCCCCGGACTAGGGGGATACAATGAGCAGTTCTTC; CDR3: CASSPGLGGYNEQFF
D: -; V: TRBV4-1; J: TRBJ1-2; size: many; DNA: TGCGCCAGCAGCCACCGTAACTATGGCTACACCTTC; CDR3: CASSHRNYGYTF
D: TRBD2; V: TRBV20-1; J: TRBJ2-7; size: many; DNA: TGCAGTGCTAGCGGTTCGGCTAGCGGGAGGACCAGCACCTACGAGCAGTACTTC; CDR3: CSASGSASGRTSTYEQYF
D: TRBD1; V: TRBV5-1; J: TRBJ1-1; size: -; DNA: TGCGCCAGCAGCCCCAACTACAGGGGGCCTGTGAACACTGAAGCTTTCTTT; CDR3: CASSPNYRGPVNTEAFF
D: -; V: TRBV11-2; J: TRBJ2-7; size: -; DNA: TGTGCCAGCAGCTTTCCAAGCCATCGAACCTACGAGCAGTACTTC; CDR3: CASSFPSHRTYEQYF
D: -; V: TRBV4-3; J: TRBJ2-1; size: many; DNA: TGCGCCAGCAGCCCTTCTACCTTCGGAAAGGAGGATGAGCAGTTCTTC; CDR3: CASSPSTFGKEDEQFF
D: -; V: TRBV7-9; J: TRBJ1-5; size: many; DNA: TGTGCCAGCAGCAGAAACAATCAGCCCCAGCATTTT; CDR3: CASSRNNQPQHF
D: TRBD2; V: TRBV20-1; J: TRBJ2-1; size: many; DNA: TGCAGTACACCGGGTCTAGCGGGAGTTGGTAATGAGCAGTTCTTC; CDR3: CSTPGLAGVGNEQFF
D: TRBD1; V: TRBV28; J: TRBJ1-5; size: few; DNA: TGTGCCAGCAGTTCTGGCAGGGGGCGCGGGAATCAGCCCCAGCATTTT; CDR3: CASSSGRGRGNQPQHF
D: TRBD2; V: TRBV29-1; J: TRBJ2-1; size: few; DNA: TGCAGCGTACCCGGACTAGCGGGAGTGGGGGAGCAGTTCTTC; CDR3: CSVPGLAGVGEQFF
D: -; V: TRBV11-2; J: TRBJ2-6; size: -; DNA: TGTGCCAGCAGCATTGGGCTCTTGCGTGACTTGGCCAACGTCCTGACTTTC; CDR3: CASSIGLLRDLANVLTF